A selection of T cell receptor beta chains follows, all from one sample in a study of shared clonotypes between healthy human individuals. Sequencing used immunoSEQ multiplex PCR; TCRdb keeps in-frame clones, though not all of them. The sample yields under 1,900,000 clones, approximately 98.5% seen once. The sequenced material came from naive CD4+ T cells sorted from blood. The receptors come from a man younger than 45 in good health. CDR3s include the opening cysteine and the closing phenylalanine or tryptophan. Fields, in order: CDR3 DNA, CDR3 protein, clone size, D gene, V gene, J gene. The D gene is left open where the match is weak. Clone size is shown for a subset of rows, as once, few, many or a class of expanded clone.

TGTGCCAGCACCTTTCATGGGAGCGGGAGCGGAGAGACCCAGTACTTC	CASTFHGSGSGETQYF	.	TRBD2	TRBV28	TRBJ2-5
TGTGCCAGCACTCAGCGGGAGCAGTTCTTC	CASTQREQFF	.	.	TRBV27	TRBJ2-1
TGTGCCAGCAGCTTGGCCGCCAGGGCGGGAAGCACTGAAGCTTTCTTT	CASSLAARAGSTEAFF	.	.	TRBV5-4	TRBJ1-1
TGTGCCAGCAAACCGGACAGGGGCTACAATGAGCAGTTCTTC	CASKPDRGYNEQFF	.	TRBD1	TRBV7-8	TRBJ2-1
TGTGCTAGTGGTTTGGGGCCACCCTACGAGCAGTACTTC	CASGLGPPYEQYF	.	.	TRBV12-5	TRBJ2-7
TGTGCCAGCAGCCAAGCCCGACTAGCGGGAATCAATGAGCAGTTCTTC	CASSQARLAGINEQFF	.	TRBD2	TRBV14	TRBJ2-1
TGTGCCTGGAGTCGAGGGGCGACCTACGAGCAGTACTTC	CAWSRGATYEQYF	.	.	TRBV30	TRBJ2-7
TGTGCCAGCAGCTTGGACTCGGGCAGATATGAAAAACTGTTTTTT	CASSLDSGRYEKLFF	.	.	TRBV5-4	TRBJ1-4
TGCGCCAGCAGCCAAGTAGTCTATGGGGGCACAGATACGCAGTATTTT	CASSQVVYGGTDTQYF	.	.	TRBV4-1	TRBJ2-3
TGTGCCAGCAGCCGCGCCGGACGGGGGGACTATGGCTACACCTTC	CASSRAGRGDYGYTF	.	.	TRBV13	TRBJ1-2
TGTGCCAGCAGCCCCAGGGAAGGGAGCGGCTACGAGCAGTACTTC	CASSPREGSGYEQYF	.	.	TRBV9	TRBJ2-7
TGTGCCAGCAGGGACTCCGGGGCTGCAGATACGCAGTATTTT	CASRDSGAADTQYF	.	.	TRBV6-1	TRBJ2-3
TGTGCCAGCAGTTTATCTCGGAGCTCCTACGAGCAGTACTTC	CASSLSRSSYEQYF	.	.	TRBV27	TRBJ2-7
TGTGCCAGCAGTGTAGGAATGAACACTGAAGCTTTCTTT	CASSVGMNTEAFF	.	.	TRBV6-1	TRBJ1-1
TGTGCCAGCAGTGAGATAGCGGGAGCCCCCGGGGAGCTGTTTTTT	CASSEIAGAPGELFF	.	TRBD2	TRBV7-8	TRBJ2-2
TGTGCCAGCAGGTCGAGAGGGAACACCGGGGAGCTGTTTTTT	CASRSRGNTGELFF	once	.	TRBV14	TRBJ2-2
TGCGCCAGCAGTTCTGGGTTGGGACTAGCGGGAGTCACCGGGGAGCTGTTTTTT	CASSSGLGLAGVTGELFF	.	TRBD2	TRBV5-1	TRBJ2-2
TGTGCCAGCTCACCTGAGGAGACACTTGAAGCTTTCTTT	CASSPEETLEAFF	.	.	TRBV18	TRBJ1-1
TGCGCCAGCAGCCAAGATGCGGGCATATCCTACGAGCAGTACTTC	CASSQDAGISYEQYF	.	.	TRBV4-1	TRBJ2-7
TGTGCCAGCAGTGAAAGGGCAGGGCCTCAGCCCCAGCATTTT	CASSERAGPQPQHF	once	.	TRBV6-1	TRBJ1-5
TGTGCCAGCAGTTTAGGGGGGACAGGGATCCTCTTC	CASSLGGTGILF	.	TRBD1	TRBV28	TRBJ2-1
TGTGCCAGCAGCCACGGACTAGCGGGAAGCCGGGGCACCGGGGAGCTGTTTTTT	CASSHGLAGSRGTGELFF	.	TRBD2	TRBV14	TRBJ2-2